What follows are 8 T cell receptor beta chains derived from one specimen sequenced in a study of shared T cell receptors in the human thymus. Data came from immunoSEQ multiplex PCR; TCRdb stores just in-frame clones and leaves some out. The sample contains 500,000 to 850,000 clones, more than 75% of which appear only once. The data were also submitted as part of a second study, on human thymus T cells.

Sequencing was carried out using thymocytes. The receptors originated from a boy under two years old with a congenital heart defect.

The chain recombines TRBV7-2 with TRBJ2-7; a weak D match, TRBD1 (6 bases). CDR3 size: 10 residues. Germline assignment: CDR1 SGHTA and CDR2 FQGNSA. Trimming stripped 5 bases from V and 11 bases from J, with 10 bases between. The CDR3 DNA sequence: TGTGCCAGCAGCCCGCAGGGGAAGTACTTC. Residues: CASSPQGKYF. The whole variable domain, remainder taken from reference TRBV7-2 and TRBJ2-7, is GAGVSQSPSNKVTEKGKDVELRCDPISGHTALYWYRQSLGQGLEFLIYFQGNSAPDKSGLPSDRFSAERTGGSVSTLTIQRTQQEDSAVYLCASSPQGKYFGPGTRLTVT.

The table lists this clone with a count of one. This sequence joins TRBV7-9 and TRBJ1-1; 10 nucleotides line up with TRBD1. CDR3 length equals 14 residues. Per the germline V gene, CDR1 is SEHNR and CDR2 is FQNEAQ (reference sequence). V lost 5 bases to trimming and J lost 4 bases; unmatched junction nucleotides: 4. DNA for the CDR3: TGTGCCAGCAGCCCAGACAGGGGGCCCACTGAAGCTTTCTTT. This gives the protein CASSPDRGPTEAFF.

V and J are TRBV7-9 and TRBJ1-6, with D possibly TRBD1 on 6 matching bases. The CDR3 length is 18 residues. Germline CDR1 SEHNR, CDR2 FQNEAQ (reference sequence). Trimming left V 1 base short and J 3 bases short, with 16 bases between. CDR3: CASSLVWTDKNYNSPLHF. In nucleotides, the CDR3 is TGTGCCAGCAGCTTAGTGTGGACAGACAAAAACTATAATTCACCCCTCCACTTT.

This chain joins TRBV19 and TRBJ2-7; 11 nucleotides match TRBD2. V was pared by 3 bases and J by 0 bases, with 4 bases of the junction left unmatched. The CDR3 is 16 amino acids. Germline assignment: CDR1 LNHDA and CDR2 SQIVND (reference sequence). The CDR3 loop is CASSIGTSGSSYEQYF. CDR3 coding DNA: TGTGCCAGTAGTATTGGGACTAGCGGCAGCTCCTACGAGCAGTACTTC.

The V call is TRBV18, the J call TRBJ1-5; 8 bases are a match to TRBD1. CDR3 length: 16 amino acids. Germline V lookup: CDR1 KGHSH, CDR2 LQKENI. V lost 8 bases, J lost 4 bases, and 13 bases stayed unmatched. CDR3 sequence (DNA): TGTGCCAGCCTTACCCCTGGACAGGGTTCAAATCAGCCCCAGCATTTT. Translation: CASLTPGQGSNQPQHF.

This chain uses TRBV10-2 with TRBJ2-1; 10 nucleotides match TRBD2. V shed 3 bases and J 4 bases; nucleotides not matched to a gene: 6. CDR3 size: 16 residues. Germline lookup yields CDR1 WSHSY and CDR2 SAAADI. The DNA for the CDR3 is TGCGCCAGCAGTGAAGAGCGGGAGGGCCCTTACAATGAGCAGTTCTTC. Translated, it gives CASSEEREGPYNEQFF.

The rearrangement joins TRBV7-2 to TRBJ2-7; 11 bases match TRBD1. Germline CDR1 SGHTA, CDR2 FQGNSA. The CDR3 spans 15 residues. Germline trimming cut 3 bases from V and 3 bases from J; bases unmatched to any gene: 4. The CDR3 loop is CASSFRTGGGYEQYF. In nucleotides, the CDR3 is TGTGCCAGCAGCTTCCGGACAGGGGGCGGCTACGAGCAGTACTTC.

The chain employs TRBV7-2 and TRBJ2-3; perhaps TRBD2 as D (5 bases). CDR1 and CDR2 from the germline V gene are SGHTA and FQGNSA. The length of the CDR3 is 14 residues. Trimming left V 5 bases short and J 7 bases short, with 16 bases between. The CDR3 region has the DNA TGTGCCAGCAGCCCCCGTATGTCGGGGAATACGCAGTATTTT. Amino acid sequence: CASSPRMSGNTQYF.